These T cell receptor beta chains were read from a single sample in a study of PD-1 blockade in mismatch repair-deficient tumors. Sequenced by immunoSEQ multiplex PCR; TCRdb stores in-frame clones only, minus some. The sample contains around 17,000 clones, roughly 84% of which appear only once. The source material was PBMCs, sampled about 22 weeks after starting pembrolizumab. The source of these receptors is an adult with mismatch repair-deficient cancer. CDR3s include the opening cysteine and the closing phenylalanine or tryptophan. Each record gives: clone size, V gene, D gene, J gene, CDR3 protein, CDR3 DNA. D genes are given only for firm matches. The size field is filled for only some rows; it gives once, few, many or a size class.

clone size: .
V gene: TRBV28
D gene: TRBD2
J gene: TRBJ2-1
CDR3 protein: CASSLAAGTSASLYHNEQFF
CDR3 DNA: TGTGCCAGCAGTTTAGCCGCCGGGACTAGCGCTAGTTTGTACCACAATGAGCAGTTCTTC

clone size: few
V gene: TRBV5-4
D gene: TRBD2
J gene: TRBJ2-7
CDR3 protein: CASSFLAGGTYEQYF
CDR3 DNA: TGTGCCAGCAGCTTTCTAGCGGGCGGGACCTACGAGCAGTACTTC

clone size: .
V gene: TRBV10-3
D gene: TRBD1
J gene: TRBJ2-1
CDR3 protein: CAINTPGTGNNEQFF
CDR3 DNA: TGTGCCATCAATACACCCGGGACAGGTAACAATGAGCAGTTCTTC

clone size: .
V gene: TRBV18
D gene: .
J gene: TRBJ1-4
CDR3 protein: CASSPPGSPGGEKLFF
CDR3 DNA: TGTGCCAGCTCACCACCGGGTTCCCCAGGAGGCGAAAAACTGTTTTTT

clone size: few
V gene: TRBV9
D gene: TRBD2
J gene: TRBJ2-7
CDR3 protein: CASSVVGTNPPYEQRRKYF
CDR3 DNA: TGTGCCAGCAGCGTAGTTGGGACTAACCCACCTTACGAGCAGAGGCGAAAGTACTTC

clone size: .
V gene: TRBV7-9
D gene: .
J gene: TRBJ1-2
CDR3 protein: CASSLGGGTNYGYTF
CDR3 DNA: TGTGCCAGCAGCTTAGGAGGAGGGACTAACTATGGCTACACCTTC

clone size: .
V gene: TRBV7-8
D gene: .
J gene: TRBJ1-3
CDR3 protein: CASSPQLSGNTIYF
CDR3 DNA: TGTGCCAGCAGCCCACAGCTCTCTGGAAACACCATATATTTT

clone size: .
V gene: TRBV27
D gene: TRBD1
J gene: TRBJ2-7
CDR3 protein: CASSLRQGATLFYEQYF
CDR3 DNA: TGTGCCAGCAGTTTACGGCAGGGGGCGACCCTTTTCTACGAGCAGTACTTC

clone size: few
V gene: TRBV5-1
D gene: .
J gene: TRBJ2-7
CDR3 protein: CASSDPGGSYEQYF
CDR3 DNA: TGCGCCAGCAGCGATCCAGGGGGGAGCTACGAGCAGTACTTC

clone size: few
V gene: TRBV5-1
D gene: .
J gene: TRBJ2-7
CDR3 protein: CASSLGPDSYEQYF
CDR3 DNA: TGCGCCAGCAGCTTGGGGCCGGACAGCTACGAGCAGTACTTC

clone size: .
V gene: TRBV5-1
D gene: .
J gene: TRBJ2-1
CDR3 protein: CASSLVGGNEQFF
CDR3 DNA: TGCGCCAGCAGCCTCGTCGGGGGCAATGAGCAGTTCTTC

clone size: .
V gene: TRBV18
D gene: TRBD1
J gene: TRBJ2-4
CDR3 protein: CASSPQRQGDIQYF
CDR3 DNA: TGTGCCAGCTCACCACAAAGACAGGGAGACATTCAGTACTTC

clone size: once
V gene: TRBV25-1
D gene: TRBD2
J gene: TRBJ2-1
CDR3 protein: CATQRDAVYNEQFF
CDR3 DNA: TGTGCCACCCAGCGGGATGCGGTCTACAATGAGCAGTTCTTC

clone size: .
V gene: TRBV6-1
D gene: .
J gene: TRBJ1-1
CDR3 protein: CASSEHRNTEAFF
CDR3 DNA: TGTGCCAGCAGTGAACATAGGAACACTGAAGCTTTCTTT

clone size: .
V gene: TRBV6-1
D gene: TRBD2
J gene: TRBJ2-1
CDR3 protein: CASTQGGRVYNEQFF
CDR3 DNA: TGTGCCAGCACCCAGGGAGGGAGGGTCTACAATGAGCAGTTCTTC

clone size: few
V gene: TRBV29-1
D gene: .
J gene: TRBJ2-7
CDR3 protein: CSVVAAPSYEQYF
CDR3 DNA: TGCAGCGTTGTCGCGGCCCCTTCCTACGAGCAGTACTTC

clone size: .
V gene: TRBV6-5
D gene: .
J gene: TRBJ2-3
CDR3 protein: CASSYGRGDTQYF
CDR3 DNA: TGTGCCAGCAGTTACGGTCGGGGAGATACGCAGTATTTT

clone size: once
V gene: TRBV7-2
D gene: TRBD2
J gene: TRBJ2-1
CDR3 protein: CASSLQGSGRANEQFF
CDR3 DNA: TGTGCCAGCAGCTTACAGGGGAGCGGGAGGGCCAATGAGCAGTTCTTC

clone size: .
V gene: TRBV19
D gene: TRBD2
J gene: TRBJ2-1
CDR3 protein: CASSRTGTTTEQFF
CDR3 DNA: TGTGCCAGTAGTAGAACCGGGACTACCACTGAGCAGTTCTTC

clone size: .
V gene: TRBV7-2
D gene: TRBD2
J gene: TRBJ2-4
CDR3 protein: CASSAGVNIQYF
CDR3 DNA: TGTGCCAGCAGCGCGGGAGTAAACATTCAGTACTTC

clone size: .
V gene: TRBV29-1
D gene: .
J gene: TRBJ1-1
CDR3 protein: CSVQQGSEAFF
CDR3 DNA: TGCAGCGTTCAACAGGGCAGTGAAGCTTTCTTT

clone size: .
V gene: TRBV18
D gene: .
J gene: TRBJ1-1
CDR3 protein: CASSGRNTEAFF
CDR3 DNA: TGTGCCAGCTCCGGTCGGAACACTGAAGCTTTCTTT

clone size: once
V gene: TRBV27
D gene: .
J gene: TRBJ2-1
CDR3 protein: CASSYSSGSRYNEQFF
CDR3 DNA: TGTGCCAGCAGTTACTCTTCCGGGAGTAGGTACAATGAGCAGTTCTTC

clone size: .
V gene: TRBV19
D gene: TRBD1
J gene: TRBJ1-2
CDR3 protein: CASSNPGGTNYGYTF
CDR3 DNA: TGTGCCAGTAGTAACCCAGGGGGTACTAACTATGGCTACACCTTC

clone size: once
V gene: TRBV27
D gene: TRBD2
J gene: TRBJ2-1
CDR3 protein: CASKREGPYYNEQFF
CDR3 DNA: TGTGCCAGTAAGCGGGAGGGGCCATACTACAATGAGCAGTTCTTC

clone size: .
V gene: TRBV27
D gene: .
J gene: TRBJ1-3
CDR3 protein: CASSFHSSGNTIYF
CDR3 DNA: TGTGCCAGCAGTTTCCACAGCTCTGGAAACACCATATATTTT

clone size: .
V gene: TRBV27
D gene: .
J gene: TRBJ1-5
CDR3 protein: CASSPGLGQPQHF
CDR3 DNA: TGTGCCAGCAGTCCAGGGTTGGGTCAGCCCCAGCATTTT

clone size: .
V gene: TRBV6-5
D gene: TRBD2
J gene: TRBJ2-7
CDR3 protein: CASSMESGVSYEQYF
CDR3 DNA: TGTGCCAGCAGCATGGAAAGCGGGGTCTCCTACGAGCAGTACTTC

clone size: few
V gene: TRBV15
D gene: TRBD2
J gene: TRBJ2-7
CDR3 protein: CATRLAGPYEQYF
CDR3 DNA: TGTGCCACCAGATTAGCGGGGCCCTACGAGCAGTACTTC

clone size: .
V gene: TRBV6-1
D gene: TRBD1
J gene: TRBJ1-2
CDR3 protein: CASSGLDRGIDGYTF
CDR3 DNA: TGTGCCAGCAGTGGGCTGGACAGGGGGATAGATGGCTACACCTTC

clone size: .
V gene: TRBV28
D gene: .
J gene: TRBJ2-7
CDR3 protein: CASSRNGNSYEQYF
CDR3 DNA: TGTGCCAGCAGTCGGAACGGGAACTCCTACGAGCAGTACTTC

clone size: .
V gene: TRBV7-9
D gene: .
J gene: TRBJ2-3
CDR3 protein: CASSSPLGGVTADTQYF
CDR3 DNA: TGTGCCAGCAGCTCCCCGTTGGGGGGAGTGACGGCAGATACGCAGTATTTT

clone size: .
V gene: TRBV5-1
D gene: TRBD1
J gene: TRBJ1-1
CDR3 protein: CASSWDRGGTEAFF
CDR3 DNA: TGCGCCAGCAGCTGGGACAGGGGAGGCACTGAAGCTTTCTTT

clone size: .
V gene: TRBV28
D gene: .
J gene: TRBJ2-7
CDR3 protein: CASTTPGYEQYF
CDR3 DNA: TGTGCCAGCACCACTCCGGGCTACGAGCAGTACTTC

clone size: .
V gene: TRBV5-1
D gene: TRBD2
J gene: TRBJ2-1
CDR3 protein: CASTREGSYNEQFF
CDR3 DNA: TGCGCCAGCACTCGGGAGGGCTCCTACAATGAGCAGTTCTTC

clone size: .
V gene: TRBV7-9
D gene: .
J gene: TRBJ1-1
CDR3 protein: CASSLAPGVNTEAFF
CDR3 DNA: TGTGCCAGCAGCTTAGCCCCCGGGGTGAACACTGAAGCTTTCTTT

clone size: .
V gene: TRBV27
D gene: TRBD2
J gene: TRBJ2-3
CDR3 protein: CASVKRGGYTDTQYF
CDR3 DNA: TGTGCCAGTGTCAAGCGGGGGGGGTACACAGATACGCAGTATTTT

clone size: .
V gene: TRBV6-1
D gene: .
J gene: TRBJ2-1
CDR3 protein: CASSKLGSYNEQFF
CDR3 DNA: TGTGCCAGCAGTAAACTAGGTTCTTACAATGAGCAGTTCTTC

clone size: .
V gene: TRBV2
D gene: TRBD1
J gene: TRBJ2-3
CDR3 protein: CASRRDRGPDTQYF
CDR3 DNA: TGTGCCAGCAGGAGGGACAGAGGCCCAGATACGCAGTATTTT

clone size: .
V gene: TRBV5-1
D gene: .
J gene: TRBJ1-6
CDR3 protein: CASSLGGDNSPLHF
CDR3 DNA: TGCGCCAGCAGCTTAGGCGGGGATAATTCACCCCTCCACTTT

clone size: .
V gene: TRBV6-6
D gene: TRBD1
J gene: TRBJ2-7
CDR3 protein: CASSWGTGHEQYF
CDR3 DNA: TGTGCCAGCAGTTGGGGGACAGGGCACGAGCAGTACTTC

clone size: .
V gene: TRBV20-1
D gene: .
J gene: TRBJ1-6
CDR3 protein: CSARGNSPLHF
CDR3 DNA: TGCAGTGCCAGGGGTAATTCACCCCTCCACTTT

clone size: few
V gene: TRBV7-9
D gene: .
J gene: TRBJ1-2
CDR3 protein: CASSSLLDKGYTF
CDR3 DNA: TGTGCCAGCAGCTCCCTCCTTGACAAAGGCTACACCTTC